The present T cell receptor beta chain was sequenced within a study of cytomegalovirus exposure and HLA in healthy donors. Study results and limitations: One cluster of highly shared sequence variants probably arose as a sequencing artifact.

Worth noting for this clone: Its matching antigen is unknown.

In the PCR, 60 Vbeta and 13 Jbeta primers were used. TCRdb keeps only in-frame clones here, not all; method: immunoSEQ multiplex PCR. The table shows over 150,000 clones, with around 70% occurring only once. The specimen was PBMCs. The sequence derives from a man under 40 in good health and CMV-seronegative.

The CDR3 reads CASSLGGAGDTQYF. The CDR3 region has the DNA TGTGCCAGCAGCTTAGGGGGGGCGGGGGATACGCAGTATTTT. The J gene is TRBJ2-3, the V gene TRBV7-3; D might be TRBD2 (7 bases). Trimming pared 2 bases from V and 6 bases from J, leaving 12 bases between. CDR1 is SGHTA, CDR2 FQGTGA, per germline. This CDR3 region has 14 residues.